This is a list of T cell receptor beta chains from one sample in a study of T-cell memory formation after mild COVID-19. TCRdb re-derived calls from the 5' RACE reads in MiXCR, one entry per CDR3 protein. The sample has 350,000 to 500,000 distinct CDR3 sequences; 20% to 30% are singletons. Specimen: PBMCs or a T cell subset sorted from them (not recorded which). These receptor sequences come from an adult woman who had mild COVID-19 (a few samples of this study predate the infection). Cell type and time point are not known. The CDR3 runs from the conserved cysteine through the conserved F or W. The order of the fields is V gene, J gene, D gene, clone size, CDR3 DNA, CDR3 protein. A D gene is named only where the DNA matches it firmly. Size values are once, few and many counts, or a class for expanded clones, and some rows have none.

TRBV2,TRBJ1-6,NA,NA,TGTGCCAGCAGTGCGGGCTTTAATAATTCACCCCTCCACTTT,CASSAGFNNSPLHF
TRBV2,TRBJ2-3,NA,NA,TGTGCCAGCAGTGATCGTGTAGATACGCAGTATTTT,CASSDRVDTQYF
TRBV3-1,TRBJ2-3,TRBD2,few,TGTGCCAGCAGCCGGACTAGCGGGGCGTCCACAGATACGCAGTATTTT,CASSRTSGASTDTQYF
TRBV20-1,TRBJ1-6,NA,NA,TGCAGTGCTAGAGACAGAATACAAGGTTTAGGTTCACCCCTCCACTTT,CSARDRIQGLGSPLHF
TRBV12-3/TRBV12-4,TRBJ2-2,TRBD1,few,TGTGCCAGCAGTCCATCACAGGGACAGTTCACCGGGGAGCTGTTTTTT,CASSPSQGQFTGELFF
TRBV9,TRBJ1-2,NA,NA,TGTGCCAGCAGCGTAGGCAAGAGATCCGGTACTGGCTACACCTTC,CASSVGKRSGTGYTF
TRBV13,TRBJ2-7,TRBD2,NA,TGTGCCAGCAGCTCGAATTCGGGACTAGCGGGAGCACAGCAGTACTTC,CASSSNSGLAGAQQYF
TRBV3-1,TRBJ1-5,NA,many,TGTGCCAGCAGCCAAGGACCTAATGGACAGCCCCAGCATTTT,CASSQGPNGQPQHF
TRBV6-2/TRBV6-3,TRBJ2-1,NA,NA,TGTGCCAGCAGTTACGGGCTAGTAGTCTTTGAGCAGTTCTTC,CASSYGLVVFEQFF
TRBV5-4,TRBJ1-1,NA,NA,TGTGCCAGCAGCTACGAGTTTCCCACTGAAGCTTTCTTT,CASSYEFPTEAFF
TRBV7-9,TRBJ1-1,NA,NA,TGTGCCAGCAGCTTACTTGGTCTTGCGGCCGCTGAAGCTTTCTTT,CASSLLGLAAAEAFF